A selection of T cell receptor beta chains follows, all from one sample in a study of T cell responses to AZD1222 COVID-19 vaccine. The assay was immunoSEQ multiplex PCR, and TCRdb's table has in-frame clones only and misses some. The repertoire holds some 150,000 clones, with approximately 92% as singletons. Specimen: peripheral blood, collected 28 days after the second AZD1222 dose. These TCRs come from an adult who received the AZD1222 COVID-19 vaccine. CDR3s include the opening cysteine and the closing phenylalanine or tryptophan. The D gene is left open where the match is weak. The listing skips clone size in some rows; elsewhere it reads once, few, many or a size class.

j_gene	v_gene	abundance	d_gene	len	CDR3nt	CDR3aa
TRBJ1-5	TRBV28	.	.	14	TGTGCCAGCAGTAGAGACCGGGGGCTTCAGCCCCAGCATTTT	CASSRDRGLQPQHF
TRBJ2-5	TRBV6-5	.	TRBD1	15	TGTGCCAGCACTCAGACAGGGGGCAGAGGGGAGACCCAGTACTTC	CASTQTGGRGETQYF
TRBJ1-3	TRBV3-1/TRBV3-2	.	TRBD1	14	TGTGCCAGCAGCGACAGGGCCTCTGGAAACACCATATATTTT	CASSDRASGNTIYF
TRBJ2-7	TRBV5-5	.	.	13	TGTGCCAGCAGCTTCAGGCCCGGCTACGAGCAGTACTTC	CASSFRPGYEQYF
TRBJ2-3	TRBV6-5	.	TRBD1	15	TGTGCCAGCAGCTCGGGACAGGGGGTTACAGATACGCAGTATTTT	CASSSGQGVTDTQYF
TRBJ1-1	TRBV5-1	once	.	14	TGCGCCAGCAGCCAAAATTCTCAGAACACTGAAGCTTTCTTT	CASSQNSQNTEAFF
TRBJ2-1	TRBV18	.	.	14	TGTGCCAGCTCACTCCGGACCCCCAAGAATGAGCAGTTCTTC	CASSLRTPKNEQFF
TRBJ1-1	TRBV4-3	.	.	13	TGCGCCAGCAGCCAAGAGGGTGACACTGAAGCTTTCTTT	CASSQEGDTEAFF
TRBJ1-1	TRBV12-3/TRBV12-4	.	.	13	TGTGCCAGCAGTTTTGAGTGGAACACTGAAGCTTTCTTT	CASSFEWNTEAFF
TRBJ2-3	TRBV6-6	.	.	15	TGTGCCAGCAGTAGGCAGGGGCATAGCACAGATACGCAGTATTTT	CASSRQGHSTDTQYF
TRBJ2-6	TRBV5-1	.	.	17	TGCGCCAGCAGCCTGGAAGTTTCGGGCTCTGGGGCCAACGTCCTGACTTTC	CASSLEVSGSGANVLTF
TRBJ2-3	TRBV11-2	.	TRBD2	15	TGTGCCAGCAGCTTAGAACTAGCGGGAGTAGATACGCAGTATTTT	CASSLELAGVDTQYF
TRBJ2-7	TRBV27	.	TRBD1	16	TGTGCCAGCAGTTTATCGGCAGGGACAGGACCCTACGAGCAGTACTTC	CASSLSAGTGPYEQYF
TRBJ1-5	TRBV27	.	.	15	TGTGCCAGCAGTTGGGGCAGGGAAAGCAATCAGCCCCAGCATTTT	CASSWGRESNQPQHF
TRBJ1-1	TRBV5-5	.	TRBD1	18	TGTGCCAGCAGCTTGTTTGGGCGGACAGGGGGTACGAACACTGAAGCTTTCTTT	CASSLFGRTGGTNTEAFF
TRBJ2-7	TRBV7-9	.	TRBD1	16	TGTGCCAGCAGCTTAGCGGGCCAGGGGGTAGCCTACGAGCAGTACTTC	CASSLAGQGVAYEQYF
TRBJ1-2	TRBV29-1	.	.	12	TGCAGCGTTGAAGCCGGGGGCTATGGCTACACCTTC	CSVEAGGYGYTF
TRBJ2-2	TRBV12-3/TRBV12-4	once	.	13	TGTGCCAGCAGCATCTACTTGGCCGGGGAGCTGTTTTTT	CASSIYLAGELFF
TRBJ1-6	TRBV12-3/TRBV12-4	once	.	13	TGTGCCAGCAGTTTCGGTAGCCAGTGGCCCCTCCACTTT	CASSFGSQWPLHF
TRBJ1-4	TRBV19	.	.	15	TGTGCCAGTAGTCCTCGGGAAGGAACTAATGAAAAACTGTTTTTT	CASSPREGTNEKLFF
TRBJ2-5	TRBV5-4	.	.	18	TGTGCCAGCAGCTTGGACCCCACGCGGGGCAGGAGGAAAGAGACCCAGTACTTC	CASSLDPTRGRRKETQYF
TRBJ2-1	TRBV12-5	.	.	13	TGTGCTAGTGGTTTGGTACAACTAGATGAGCAGTTCTTC	CASGLVQLDEQFF
TRBJ1-1	TRBV28	.	.	14	TGTGCCAGCAGTCCACTCATGATATCAGGTAAAGCTTTCTTT	CASSPLMISGKAFF
TRBJ2-2	TRBV9	.	.	15	TGTGCCAGCAGCGTAGCCGGGGGGCTAGGCGGGGAGCTGTTTTTT	CASSVAGGLGGELFF
TRBJ1-2	TRBV15	few	.	16	TGTGCCACCAGCAGAGAAGGAGTTGATGTAGAGTATGGCTACACCTTC	CATSREGVDVEYGYTF
TRBJ2-7	TRBV6-5	.	TRBD1	14	TGTGCCAGCAGTCGGGGACAGCCTACCTACGAGCAGTACTTC	CASSRGQPTYEQYF
TRBJ1-2	TRBV9	.	.	17	TGTGCCAGCAGCGTAGAAGGTGCGTGGCGGGCAAGCTATGGCTACACCTTC	CASSVEGAWRASYGYTF
TRBJ2-2	TRBV3-1/TRBV3-2	.	TRBD1	15	TGTGCCAGCAGCCAGGGGACAGGACTCACCGGGGAGCTGTTTTTT	CASSQGTGLTGELFF
TRBJ1-2	TRBV18	.	.	16	TGTGCCAGCTCACCTCTTGAGGGTGTTTCTAACTATGGCTACACCTTC	CASSPLEGVSNYGYTF
TRBJ1-3	TRBV21-1	.	.	19	TGTGCCAGCAGCACAGGGGTCCTCACGCTCCTTCGGTCTGGAAACACCATATATTTT	CASSTGVLTLLRSGNTIYF
TRBJ2-5	TRBV6-5	.	.	13	TGTGCCAGCCGAGTCCGGGGTCAAGAGACCCAGTACTTC	CASRVRGQETQYF
TRBJ2-3	TRBV7-3	once	.	12	TGTGCCAGCAGCCCGGGAGAAGATACGCAGTATTTT	CASSPGEDTQYF
TRBJ2-5	TRBV28	once	.	15	TGTGCCAGCAGCCACATCAGAGCAGGAGAAGAGACCCAGTACTTC	CASSHIRAGEETQYF
TRBJ1-4	TRBV7-2	.	.	15	TGTGCCAGCAGCCTTTCGTCGATCGAAGGTGAAAAACTGTTTTTT	CASSLSSIEGEKLFF
TRBJ1-5	TRBV7-9	.	.	12	TGTGCCAGCAGCCGACAGCATCAGCCCCAGCATTTT	CASSRQHQPQHF
TRBJ2-7	TRBV30	once	.	15	TGTGCCTGGAGTGTGGTAGGGGGACCGGTACGGGAGCAGTACTTC	CAWSVVGGPVREQYF
TRBJ2-1	TRBV29-1	.	TRBD2	14	TGCAGCGTTGCCCCTAGCGGGGCCTACAATGAGCAGTTCTTC	CSVAPSGAYNEQFF